The rows below give T cell receptor beta chains drawn from one sample of a study of post-analysis software for immune sequencing data. TCRdb called the PCR reads again in MiXCR, with one record for every CDR3 protein. The data hold 700,000 to 900,000 distinct CDR3 sequences, with around 45% observed a single time. The sequenced sample was blood. The source of these receptors is a girl under 18 with multiple sclerosis. The CDR3 runs from the conserved cysteine through the conserved F or W. Fields, in order: V gene, D gene, J gene, clone size, CDR3 protein, CDR3 DNA. A D gene is named only where the DNA matches it firmly. Only part of the rows carry a size: once, few, many, or a class if the clone is expanded.

TRBV5-1	-	TRBJ2-1	-	CASSLSRAGTAIGNEQFF	TGCGCCAGCAGCTTGAGCAGGGCCGGGACCGCCATCGGGAATGAGCAGTTCTTC
TRBV18	-	TRBJ1-2	few	CASSPQGMEGYGYTF	TGTGCCAGCTCACCGCAGGGGATGGAAGGCTATGGCTACACCTTC
TRBV4-2	-	TRBJ1-1	few	CASSRIQRDTLNTEAFF	TGTGCCAGCAGCCGAATCCAGCGGGACACCTTGAACACTGAAGCTTTCTTT
TRBV10-3	TRBD2	TRBJ2-3	few	CAISVAGRTDTQYF	TGTGCCATCAGTGTAGCGGGAAGGACAGATACGCAGTATTTT
TRBV7-9	-	TRBJ2-1	-	CASRRGGSGNEQFF	TGTGCCAGCAGGAGGGGGGGGAGTGGCAATGAGCAGTTCTTC
TRBV7-8	-	TRBJ2-5	-	CASSAAVPQETQYF	TGTGCCAGCAGCGCAGCTGTCCCCCAAGAGACCCAGTACTTC
TRBV30	-	TRBJ2-1	-	CAWIEMGQASSYNEQFF	TGTGCCTGGATCGAGATGGGGCAAGCAAGCTCCTACAATGAGCAGTTCTTC
TRBV7-8	-	TRBJ1-5	-	CASSLGDRDQPQHF	TGTGCCAGCAGCTTAGGCGATCGGGACCAGCCCCAGCATTTT
TRBV29-1	-	TRBJ2-5	few	CSVETYQETQYF	TGCAGCGTTGAGACATACCAAGAGACCCAGTACTTC
TRBV7-8	-	TRBJ2-7	-	CASSPRVGTSYEQYF	TGTGCCAGCAGCCCGCGGGTTGGGACCTCCTACGAGCAGTACTTC
TRBV9	-	TRBJ2-7	few	CASSVDSDPSYEQYF	TGTGCCAGCAGCGTAGATAGCGACCCCTCCTACGAGCAGTACTTC
TRBV11-2	-	TRBJ1-1	once	CASSLGRDGHTEAFF	TGTGCCAGCAGCTTGGGCAGGGATGGTCACACTGAAGCTTTCTTT
TRBV3-1	-	TRBJ2-3	-	CASSRSRNTDTQYF	TGTGCCAGCAGCCGTAGCCGGAACACAGATACGCAGTATTTT
TRBV20-1	-	TRBJ1-1	few	CSARASRVGDAEAFF	TGCAGTGCTAGAGCCTCGAGGGTGGGGGACGCTGAAGCTTTCTTT
TRBV12-3/TRBV12-4	TRBD2	TRBJ2-1	-	CASTWTSGLYNEQFF	TGTGCCAGCACTTGGACTAGCGGATTGTACAATGAGCAGTTCTTC
TRBV12-3/TRBV12-4	-	TRBJ1-2	once	CASSSLDTSNYGYTF	TGTGCCAGCAGTTCCCTTGACACCTCTAACTATGGCTACACCTTC
TRBV12-3/TRBV12-4	TRBD2	TRBJ2-5	few	CASSLAPSGKETQYF	TGTGCCAGCAGTTTAGCCCCTAGCGGGAAAGAGACCCAGTACTTC
TRBV15	-	TRBJ2-6	-	CATSSFKGSGANVLTF	TGTGCCACCAGCAGCTTCAAAGGCTCTGGGGCCAACGTCCTGACTTTC
TRBV28	TRBD1	TRBJ2-7	few	CASRPQGVSYEQYF	TGTGCCAGCAGGCCTCAGGGGGTGAGTTACGAGCAGTACTTC
TRBV5-1	-	TRBJ2-7	-	CASSLSGHTLEQYF	TGCGCCAGCAGCTTGTCAGGCCATACGCTCGAGCAGTACTTC
TRBV29-1	TRBD1	TRBJ1-2	-	CSVGGTGVSGYTF	TGCAGCGTTGGGGGAACAGGGGTCTCTGGCTACACCTTC
TRBV5-1	-	TRBJ1-1	-	CASSLESTGGTEAFF	TGCGCCAGCAGCTTGGAGTCCACGGGTGGCACTGAAGCTTTCTTT